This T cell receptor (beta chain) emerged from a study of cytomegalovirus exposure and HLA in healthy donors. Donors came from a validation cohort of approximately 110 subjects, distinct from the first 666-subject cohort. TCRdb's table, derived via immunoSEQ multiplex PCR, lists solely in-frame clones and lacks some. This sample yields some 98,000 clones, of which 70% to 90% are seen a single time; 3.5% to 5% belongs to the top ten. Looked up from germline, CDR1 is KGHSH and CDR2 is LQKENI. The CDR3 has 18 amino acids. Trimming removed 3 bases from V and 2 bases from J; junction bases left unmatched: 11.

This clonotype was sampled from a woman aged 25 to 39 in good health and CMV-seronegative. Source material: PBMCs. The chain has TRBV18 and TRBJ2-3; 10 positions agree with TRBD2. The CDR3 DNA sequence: TGTGCCAGCTCACCTAACGGAGTAGCGGGGGGACACACAGATACGCAGTATTTT. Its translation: CASSPNGVAGGHTDTQYF.